The subject of this entry is one T cell receptor (beta chain). Clones were read by immunoSEQ multiplex PCR, and TCRdb kept only the in-frame ones, dropping some. The data contain about 66,000 clones, 80% to 90% of them seen just once; the ten biggest clones take up roughly 8.2%. This entry comes from a study of OX40 agonist ivuxolimab in advanced cancers. CDR1 and CDR2 from the germline V gene are LNHDA and SQIVND (reference sequence). Trimming cost V 6 bases and J 0 bases, with 12 bases left between them. CDR3 length: 15 amino acids. The TCR sequence derives from an adult with an advanced solid tumor such as melanoma, head and neck, liver or kidney cancer. The sample was CD4+ or CD8+ T cells sorted from blood, taken in a trial of the OX40 agonist ivuxolimab. The chain employs TRBV19 and TRBJ1-5; D not resolved. The CDR3 DNA sequence: TGTGCCAGTAGACCCGTTGAGGTTAGCAATCAGCCCCAGCATTTT. Translated: CASRPVEVSNQPQHF.